The 20 T cell receptor beta chains below all came from one sample that was sequenced in a study of T cells in Graves' hyperthyroidism and ophthalmopathy. TCR beta CDR3 region amplification was performed from RNA transcripts. TCR CDR3 underwent first-round RT-PCR with the HTBI primer set. TCRdb re-called the multiplex PCR reads through MiXCR, storing one row per CDR3 protein. The sample carries a few hundred thousand distinct CDR3 sequences, 15% to 17% recorded once. The sequencing input was blood. The receptor source for this set is a woman aged 18-29 years with Graves' hyperthyroidism.

The J gene is TRBJ2-2, the V gene TRBV6-2 or TRBV6-3; D might be TRBD2 (6 bases). CDR3 length: 17 amino acids. Deletions cut 0 bases from V and 2 bases from J, with 13 bases between. Germline V gives CDR1 MNHEY, CDR2 SVGEGT. The CDR3 nucleotides read TGTGCCAGCAGTTACTCCACCCCCGGGAGTAACACCGGGGAGCTGTTTTTT. This sequence encodes CASSYSTPGSNTGELFF.

This clonotype was observed a single time. This rearrangement joins TRBV24-1 to TRBJ2-1; D unresolved. V was cut by 2 bases and J by 6 bases, with 4 bases left in between. Germline CDR1 reads KGHDR; CDR2 reads SFDVKD. The CDR3 length is 12 residues. CDR3 coding DNA: TGTGCCACCAGTGATTCCCGCAATGAGCAGTTCTTC. This gives the protein CATSDSRNEQFF.

This clonotype came up many times. J is TRBJ2-2 and V is TRBV5-1; no reliable D call. The CDR3 is 15 amino acids. Trimming stripped 6 bases from V and 0 bases from J, with 12 bases between. Germline V gene lookup returns CDR1 SGHRS and CDR2 YFSETQ. For the CDR3, the DNA is TGCGCCAGCACGTTGGACGCTACGAACACCGGGGAGCTGTTTTTT. Residues: CASTLDATNTGELFF.

As regards this clonotype: Compared with germline, one end of the junction differs, possibly owing to a read error. The chain carries TRBV4-1 and TRBJ2-2; D is unclear. This CDR3 region has 13 residues. Germline CDR1 MGHRA, CDR2 YSYEKL. The CDR3, as DNA: TGCGCCGGCAGCCAAGTAGTAATCGGGGAGCTGTTTTTT. Encoded protein: CAGSQVVIGELFF.

The chain uses TRBV9 and TRBJ2-1, with TRBD2 matching over 8 bases. The germline CDR1 and CDR2 sequences are SGDLS and YYNGEE. The CDR3 runs 14 residues. With V trimmed by 3 bases and J by 5 bases, 4 bases remained unmatched. CDR3 loop: CASSAGGVDNEQFF. DNA of the CDR3: TGTGCCAGCAGCGCGGGGGGGGTCGACAATGAGCAGTTCTTC.

The chain carries TRBV6-2 or TRBV6-3 and TRBJ2-7, with D perhaps TRBD2 (5 bases). V lost 5 bases, J lost 2 bases, and 10 bases lay in between. Germline CDR1 MNHEY, CDR2 SVGEGT. The CDR3 length is 13 residues. In DNA, the CDR3 is TGTGCCAGCAGTCCCGGGAAAACCTACGAGCAGTACTTC. Its translation is CASSPGKTYEQYF.

The gene calls are TRBV7-8 and TRBJ2-3; 7 bases are a match to TRBD2. The CDR3 spans 16 residues. Losses at the gene ends were 7 bases for V and 2 bases for J; bases not matched to a gene: 12. Germline V gives CDR1 SGHVS, CDR2 FQNEAQ. The CDR3 nucleotides are TGTGCCAGCAACCGGATATCCGGGGGGACCACAGATACGCAGTATTTT. The encoded protein is CASNRISGGTTDTQYF. The entire variable domain, with the rest obtained from reference TRBV7-8 and TRBJ2-3, is as follows: GAGVSQSPRYKVAKRGQDVALRCDPISGHVSLFWYQQALGQGPEFLTYFQNEAQLDKSGLPSDRFFAERPEGSVSTLKIQRTQQEDSAVYLCASNRISGGTTDTQYFGPGTRLTVL.

J is TRBJ1-5 and V is TRBV5-4; 7 nucleotides line up with TRBD1. V shed 2 bases and J 7 bases; nucleotides not matched to a gene: 9. Germline CDR1 reads SGHNT; CDR2 reads YYREEE (reference sequence). The CDR3 contains 15 residues. The CDR3 coding sequence is TGTGCCAGCAGCTTCCAGACAGGGATCAGGCAGCCCCAGCATTTT. This translates into CASSFQTGIRQPQHF.

The chain uses TRBV9 and TRBJ1-2, with a possible D match to TRBD1 (6 bases). The V gene's germline CDR1 is SGDLS and CDR2 YYNGEE. The CDR3 extends over 15 amino acids. V lost 3 bases and J 2 bases, leaving 14 bases between the germline ends. CDR3 DNA: TGTGCCAGCAGCGCGGGTGGACAGACGAACTATGGCTACACCTTC. Amino acids: CASSAGGQTNYGYTF. Full variable domain (outside the CDR3, taken from reference TRBV9 and TRBJ1-2): DSGVTQTPKHLITATGQRVTLRCSPRSGDLSVYWYQQSLDQGLQFLIQYYNGEERAKGNILERFSAQQFPDLHSELNLSSLELGDSALYFCASSAGGQTNYGYTFGSGTRLTVV.

This clonotype was recorded at least ten times. For the CDR3, the DNA is TGTGCCAGCAGTCGGAGGCAGGGGGCAGTGGAGCAGTTCTTC. This sequence encodes CASSRRQGAVEQFF. The rearrangement joins TRBV12-3 or TRBV12-4 to TRBJ2-1; 8 nucleotides align to TRBD1. CDR3 length: 14 amino acids. The ends lost 5 bases at V and 10 bases at J; junction bases unmatched: 10.

This clonotype was observed at least ten times. The V call is TRBV28, the J call TRBJ1-5, with D tentatively TRBD1 (5 bases). Germline assignment: CDR1 MDHEN and CDR2 SYDVKM. Trimming removed 3 bases from V and 6 bases from J, with 6 bases in between. CDR3 length equals 12 residues. CDR3 sequence (DNA): TGTGCCAGCAGTTTCAGGGCTCAGCCCCAGCATTTT. This translates into CASSFRAQPQHF.

In this sample, this clonotype turned up a few times. J is TRBJ1-4 and V is TRBV27; D possibly corresponds to TRBD1 (5 bases). The CDR3 extends over 14 amino acids. Trimming stripped 4 bases from V and 5 bases from J, with 11 bases between. CDR1 and CDR2 (germline): MNHEY, SMNVEV (reference sequence). CDR3 in amino acids: CASSSGLENEKLFF. The CDR3, as DNA: TGTGCCAGCAGTTCGGGACTAGAGAATGAAAAACTGTTTTTT.

This clonotype has ten or more counts. The rearrangement joins TRBV28 to TRBJ2-5; D could derive from TRBD1 or TRBD2 (5 bases each). The CDR3 is 13 residues long. The V gene lost 7 bases and the J gene lost 4 bases, with 13 bases spanning the gap. Germline V gene sequence: CDR1 MDHEN, CDR2 SYDVKM. CDR3 sequence: CASIGGGAETQYF. In DNA form, the CDR3 reads TGTGCCAGCATCGGAGGTGGGGCAGAGACCCAGTACTTC.

The chain carries TRBV6-1 and TRBJ1-5; D gene unclear. Germline CDR1 is MNHNS and CDR2 is SASEGT. The CDR3 has 13 residues. With 8 bases removed from V and 1 base from J, the gap between germline ends came to 9 bases. CDR3 DNA: TGTGCCAGCGGACCGGCAAGCAATCAGCCCCAGCATTTT. This translates into CASGPASNQPQHF.

This rearrangement joins TRBV12-3 or TRBV12-4 to TRBJ2-1, with 9 bases matching TRBD2. This CDR3 spans 16 amino acids. Trimming at V came to 6 bases and at J to 6 bases, leaving 12 bases not matched to a gene. The CDR3 reads CASRSDSGRIRNEQFF. The DNA of the CDR3 is TGTGCCAGCAGGTCCGATAGCGGGAGAATACGCAATGAGCAGTTCTTC.

This clonotype was seen many times. J is TRBJ2-1 and V is TRBV6-2 or TRBV6-3, with TRBD1 matching over 9 bases. J gave up 2 bases and V 6 bases, and 5 bases lay outside the gene matches. CDR1 and CDR2 from the germline V gene are MNHEY and SVGEGT. CDR3 length: 15 residues. The DNA for the CDR3 is TGTGCCAGCAGGGCAGGGACAGGGACCTACAATGAGCAGTTCTTC. This sequence encodes CASRAGTGTYNEQFF.

Ten or more counts support this clonotype. J is TRBJ2-2 and V is TRBV28; possible D gene TRBD1, 6 bases. Trimming left V 8 bases short and J 5 bases short, with 21 bases between. Germline V gives CDR1 MDHEN, CDR2 SYDVKM. The CDR3 is made up of 16 amino acids. CDR3 residues: CASLRGPKGGTGELFF. CDR3 nucleotide sequence: TGTGCCAGCCTCAGGGGTCCGAAAGGGGGAACCGGGGAGCTGTTTTTT.

This clonotype was seen ten or more times. The genes are TRBV12-3 or TRBV12-4 and TRBJ2-5; possible D gene TRBD1, 6 bases. Trimming took off 3 bases at V and 1 base at J, with 15 bases between the two ends. The CDR3 sequence is 16 residues long. The CDR3 sequence: CASSLVGHGIQETQYF. The CDR3 DNA sequence: TGTGCCAGCAGTTTGGTGGGACACGGCATCCAAGAGACCCAGTACTTC.

This clonotype was seen repeatedly, ten times or more. The chain employs TRBV20-1 and TRBJ1-1, with 8 nucleotides matching TRBD1. Germline V gene lookup returns CDR1 DFQATT and CDR2 SNEGSKA (reference sequence). J was trimmed by 5 bases and V by 2 bases; bases with no gene match: 13. This CDR3 has 16 amino acids. CDR3: CSARYISGGDGTEAFF. CDR3 coding DNA: TGCAGTGCTAGATATATCTCAGGGGGCGATGGGACTGAAGCTTTCTTT.

In this sample, this clonotype turned up many times. The gene calls are TRBV5-1 and TRBJ2-5; 7 bases map to TRBD2. The length of the CDR3 is 15 residues. Germline CDR1 reads SGHRS; CDR2 reads YFSETQ. Trimming cost V 0 bases and J 0 bases; bases outside gene matches: 2. CDR3: CASSLGGGNQETQYF. The CDR3 nucleotides are TGCGCCAGCAGCTTGGGCGGGGGAAACCAAGAGACCCAGTACTTC.